Following are 11 T cell receptor beta chains from one sample sequenced in a study of shared clonotypes between healthy human individuals. Data came from immunoSEQ multiplex PCR; TCRdb stores just in-frame clones and leaves some out. The sample shows around 1.4 million clones, just under 99% of them seen only once. Sequenced sample: naive CD4+ T cells sorted from blood. The subset: CD45RA+ positively selected. The receptors come from a man under 40 in good health.

This rearrangement joins TRBV19 to TRBJ2-7; either TRBD1 or TRBD2 may supply D (6 bases each). The CDR3 extends over 15 amino acids. Germline V gene data show CDR1 as LNHDA and CDR2 as SQIVND (reference sequence). V lost 1 base to trimming and J lost 2 bases, with 12 bases between them. In DNA, the CDR3 is TGTGCCAGTAGTATAGGCGGGACAAACCCCTACGAGCAGTACTTC. Amino acids: CASSIGGTNPYEQYF. Full variable domain (missing parts from reference TRBV19 and TRBJ2-7): DGGITQSPKYLFRKEGQNVTLSCEQNLNHDAMYWYRQDPGQGLRLIYYSQIVNDFQKGDIAEGYSVSREKKESFPLTVTSAQKNPTAFYLCASSIGGTNPYEQYFGPGTRLTVT.

The sample holds one count of this clone. The chain combines TRBV4-2 with TRBJ2-1; unclear D gene. In germline, CDR1 is LGHNA, CDR2 YNFKEQ. The CDR3 is 12 amino acids. The ends were cut back, 4 bases at V and 4 bases at J, with 5 bases in the middle. CDR3 DNA sequence: TGTGCCAGCAGCCTGTCATACAATGAGCAGTTCTTC. Translation: CASSLSYNEQFF.

In the case of this clone: Different DNA sequences within this sample yield the same CDR3. This chain links TRBV5-4 with TRBJ2-3; D remains ambiguous. V was cut by 4 bases and J by 2 bases, with 2 bases left in between. Germline CDR1 is SGHNT and CDR2 is YYREEE (reference sequence). CDR3 length: 11 residues. This CDR3 is CASSNTDTQYF. For the CDR3, the DNA is TGTGCCAGCAGCAACACAGATACGCAGTATTTT.

Only one count was recorded for this clone. This same CDR3 is encoded by further DNA sequences in the sample. The chain combines TRBV5-1 with TRBJ2-5, with D uncertain. The germline V gene has CDR1 SGHRS and CDR2 YFSETQ. V lost 0 bases and J lost 2, with 8 bases in between. The CDR3 is 14 residues long. Here the CDR3 DNA reads TGCGCCAGCAGCTTGGTCCCCCCACAAGAGACCCAGTACTTC. Translated: CASSLVPPQETQYF.

The chain links TRBV13 to TRBJ2-7; no clear D. The CDR3 runs 11 residues. V was cut by 3 bases and J by 11 bases, with 11 bases left in between. The germline V gene has CDR1 PRHDT and CDR2 FYEKMQ (reference sequence). CDR3 sequence: CASSLGPFKYF. The CDR3 DNA sequence: TGTGCCAGCAGCTTGGGTCCTTTTAAGTACTTC.

The chain has TRBV27 and TRBJ1-1; weak D call: TRBD1 (6 bases). Trimming pared 6 bases from V and 1 base from J, leaving 18 bases between. The germline CDR1 and CDR2 sequences are MNHEY and SMNVEV (reference sequence). The CDR3 is 16 amino acids. Here the CDR3 reads CASRDRGRNTNTEAFF. The CDR3 nucleotides are TGTGCCAGCAGGGACAGAGGCCGAAATACGAACACTGAAGCTTTCTTT.

The rearrangement links TRBV29-1 to TRBJ2-1, with 8 bases fitting TRBD1. Germline-derived CDR1 and CDR2 are SQVTM and ANQGSEA. With V trimmed by 8 bases and J by 8 bases, 11 bases remained unmatched. The CDR3 has 13 residues. This chain's CDR3 is CSTDRGGTDEQFF. For the CDR3, the DNA is TGCAGCACAGACAGGGGTGGGACGGATGAGCAGTTCTTC.

The rearrangement joins TRBV27 to TRBJ1-4, with 7 bases identical to TRBD1. Trimming removed 6 bases from V and 7 bases from J; junction bases left unmatched: 8. CDR1 and CDR2 (germline): MNHEY, SMNVEV (reference sequence). The CDR3 spans 14 residues. The CDR3 reads CASRQQGFLEKLFF. The CDR3 DNA reads as TGTGCCAGCAGGCAACAGGGGTTCCTTGAAAAACTGTTTTTT.

This chain uses TRBV15 with TRBJ2-7; TRBD1 matches 7 bases. This CDR3 contains 18 residues. CDR1 LNHNV and CDR2 YYDKDF come from the germline V gene (reference sequence). J gave up 3 bases and V 3 bases, and 17 bases lay outside the gene matches. CDR3 region: CATSSALIPGQSYYEQYF. CDR3 bases: TGTGCCACCAGCAGTGCCCTAATTCCGGGACAGAGCTACTACGAGCAGTACTTC. Complete variable domain (other parts from reference TRBV15 and TRBJ2-7): DAMVIQNPRYQVTQFGKPVTLSCSQTLNHNVMYWYQQKSSQAPKLLFHYYDKDFNNEADTPDNFQSRRPNTSFCFLDIRSPGLGDTAMYLCATSSALIPGQSYYEQYFGPGTRLTVT.

A note on this clone: Within the sample, other DNA sequences also encode this same CDR3. The V and J genes are TRBV6-5 and TRBJ1-1, with a tentative D call TRBD1 (5 bases). Trimming pared 1 base from V and 0 bases from J, leaving 9 bases between. Germline lookup yields CDR1 MNHEY and CDR2 SVGAGI. The CDR3 spans 15 residues. The CDR3 DNA is TGTGCCAGCAGTTACTTCGGGGCATTGAACACTGAAGCTTTCTTT. Amino acid sequence: CASSYFGALNTEAFF.

The sample holds one count of this clone. This chain links TRBV10-3 with TRBJ2-2; tentatively, D is TRBD2 (6 bases). Germline loops: CDR1 ENHRY, CDR2 SYGVKD. The CDR3 covers 16 residues. Trimming took off 3 bases at V and 3 bases at J, with 14 bases between the two ends. The CDR3 loop is CAISERGLSYTGELFF. CDR3 nucleotide sequence: TGTGCCATCAGTGAAAGGGGACTTTCTTACACCGGGGAGCTGTTTTTT.